The sequence of this T cell receptor beta chain was determined in a study of beta chain features in type 1 diabetes. Findings of the study overall: Fewer insertions but more deletions were seen at VDJ junctions in type 1 diabetes patients. Moderate yet significant TCRB CDR3 shortening was seen in Type 1 diabetes patients in all four CD4+ subsets. Researchers reported that naive, central memory and Treg TCRB repertoires appeared more similar in patients than in healthy donors.

About this clone itself: Its antigen is not identified.

Sequencing targeted expressed TCRB transcripts, as all isolated RNA had been reverse transcribed. This table comes from immunoSEQ multiplex PCR, and its TCRdb copy is limited to in-frame clones, with some not included. The sample holds more than 250,000 clones, 13% to 15% seen once. The CDR3 length is 14 residues. Looked up from germline, CDR1 is SGHRS and CDR2 is YFSETQ. The V end lost 1 base, the J end lost 9 bases, and 14 bases lay between the germline ends. Sequences were obtained from naive CD4+ T cells from blood. The origin of this receptor is a man aged 25 to 40 with type 1 diabetes. This rearrangement joins TRBV5-1 to TRBJ2-1; perhaps TRBD1 as D (5 bases). The chain's CDR3 is CASSLSQGKFEQFF. CDR3 DNA sequence: TGCGCCAGCAGCTTGAGCCAGGGCAAATTTGAGCAGTTCTTC.